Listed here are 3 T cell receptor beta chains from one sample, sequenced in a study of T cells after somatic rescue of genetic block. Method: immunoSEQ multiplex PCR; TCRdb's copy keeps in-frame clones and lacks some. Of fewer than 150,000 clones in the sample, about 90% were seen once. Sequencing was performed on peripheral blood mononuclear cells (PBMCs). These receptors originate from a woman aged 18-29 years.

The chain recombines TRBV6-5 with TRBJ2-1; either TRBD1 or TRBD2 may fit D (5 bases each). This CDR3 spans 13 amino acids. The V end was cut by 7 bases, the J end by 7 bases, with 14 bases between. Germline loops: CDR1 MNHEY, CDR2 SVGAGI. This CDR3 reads CASTPPGQNEQFF. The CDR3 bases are TGTGCCAGCACCCCGCCGGGGCAGAATGAGCAGTTCTTC.

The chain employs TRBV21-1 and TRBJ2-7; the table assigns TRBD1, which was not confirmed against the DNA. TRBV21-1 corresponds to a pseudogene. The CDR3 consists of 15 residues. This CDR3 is CASKNRQGDRYEQYF. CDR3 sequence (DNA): TGTGCCAGCAAAAACCGACAGGGGGATCGGTACGAGCAGTACTTC.

CDR3 bases: TGTGCCAGCAGTTCTTGGACTAGCGGGGAACCTCCTAGCACAGATACGCAGTATTTT. It is translated as CASSSWTSGEPPSTDTQYF. This chain uses TRBV2 with TRBJ2-3; 12 bases are shared with TRBD2. The CDR3 extends over 19 amino acids. The V gene's germline CDR1 is SNHLY and CDR2 FYNNEI. Losses at the gene ends were 5 bases for V and 0 bases for J; bases not matched to a gene: 12.